The 2 T cell receptor beta chains below come from one sample, sequenced in a study of post-analysis software for immune sequencing data. Findings and caveats of the study: The study found TRBV5-6, TRBV5-1 and TRBV20-1 among a few TRBV segments more frequent in patients than controls.

Their antigens remain unidentified. Incorporated into the TCR beta cDNA libraries were unique molecular identifiers, which served to reduce PCR and sequencing biases. TCRdb re-derived calls from the PCR reads in MiXCR, one entry per CDR3 protein. The repertoire holds 650,000 to 850,000 distinct CDR3 sequences, around 53% seen once, with 4% to 5.5% in the top ten. Sequenced sample: blood. These receptor sequences come from a girl aged 10-17 years with multiple sclerosis.

J is TRBJ2-3 and V is TRBV7-9; D uncertain. CDR1 is SEHNR and CDR2 is FQNEAQ in the germline V gene (reference sequence). The V end lost 4 bases, the J end lost 0 bases, and 8 bases lay between the germline ends. There are 14 residues in the CDR3. The DNA for the CDR3 is TGTGCCAGCAGCTGGGCATCGAGCACAGATACGCAGTATTTT. Its translation is CASSWASSTDTQYF.

V gene TRBV4-2 combines with J gene TRBJ2-1; 9 bases are shared with TRBD2. V shed 1 base, J shed 5 bases, and the junction held 3 bases outside the gene matches. Germline V gives CDR1 LGHNA, CDR2 YNFKEQ. The CDR3 has 15 residues. The DNA for the CDR3 is TGTGCCAGCAGCCAAGCTAGCGGGAACAACAATGAGCAGTTCTTC. This encodes CASSQASGNNNEQFF.